These 8 T cell receptor beta chains came from one sample sequenced in a study of blood T cell repertoires in COVID-19. Assay used: immunoSEQ multiplex PCR; TCRdb lists only in-frame clones, some missing. In the table there are tens of thousands of clones, 85% of which are singletons. What was sequenced was peripheral blood. These TCRs come from a man in his forties or fifties with COVID-19, enrolled during active disease.

V is TRBV19 and J is TRBJ1-1; D is possibly TRBD1 (5 bases). V was shortened by 6 bases and J by 7 bases, with 21 bases between the two germline ends. Germline CDR1 is LNHDA and CDR2 is SQIVND (reference sequence). This CDR3 has 15 residues. The CDR3 protein is CASSKVTVDFGEAFF. DNA of the CDR3: TGTGCCAGTAGCAAAGTGACAGTTGACTTCGGTGAAGCTTTCTTT.

This clone showed up just a few times. The V and J genes are TRBV18 and TRBJ1-3; 7 bases are shared with TRBD1. The germline V gene encodes CDR1 KGHSH and CDR2 LQKENI. Trimming took 3 bases from V and 1 from J; bases not matched to a gene: 6. This CDR3 region has 16 residues. CDR3 loop: CASSPSATGSGNTIYF. The CDR3 DNA sequence: TGTGCCAGCTCACCCTCGGCGACAGGGTCTGGAAACACCATATATTTT.

This clone was found a few times. The V and J genes are TRBV27 and TRBJ2-5, with a possible D match to TRBD2 (5 bases). The V gene lost 7 bases and the J gene lost 2 bases, with 17 bases spanning the gap. Per the germline V gene, CDR1 is MNHEY and CDR2 is SMNVEV (reference sequence). The CDR3 loop spans 15 amino acids. This CDR3 is CASTPVAGRQETQYF. The CDR3 coding sequence is TGTGCCAGCACCCCGGTTGCGGGCAGGCAAGAGACCCAGTACTTC.

The chain joins TRBV4-1 to TRBJ2-3, with 9 nucleotides matching TRBD2. J lost 0 bases, V lost 4 bases, and 11 bases had no gene match. The CDR3 has 18 amino acids. The germline V gene encodes CDR1 MGHRA and CDR2 YSYEKL. The DNA for the CDR3 is TGCGCCAGCAGCCGCCCACTAGCGGGTTCTCTTAGCACAGATACGCAGTATTTT. This sequence encodes CASSRPLAGSLSTDTQYF.

This clone has a single count. V and J are TRBV28 and TRBJ1-5; 10 bases align to TRBD1. CDR3 size: 15 residues. The V gene's germline CDR1 is MDHEN and CDR2 SYDVKM. The V gene end was trimmed by 4 bases and the J gene end by 6 bases; junction bases not matched to a gene: 6. This CDR3 is CASSSYGTGVQPQHF. The CDR3 nucleotides are TGTGCCAGCAGTTCTTACGGGACAGGGGTTCAGCCCCAGCATTTT.

Comments on this clone: Mismatch with germline at one junction end may stem from a read error. V usage is TRBV28 and J usage is TRBJ2-3; 8 bases fit TRBD1. This CDR3 comprises 14 residues. Per the germline V gene, CDR1 is MDHEN and CDR2 is SYDVKM. CDR3 in amino acids: CASSVYRAGQGLNF. The CDR3 DNA sequence: TGTGCCAGCAGTGTATACCGCGCCGGACAGGGTCTGAATTTT.

The chain has TRBV28 and TRBJ1-1; D uncertain. This CDR3 has 14 amino acids. Trimming took 2 bases from V and 0 from J, leaving 7 bases between them. CDR1 and CDR2 (germline): MDHEN, SYDVKM. The CDR3 bases are TGTGCCAGCAGTTTAGGCAGTATGAACACTGAAGCTTTCTTT. The encoded protein is CASSLGSMNTEAFF.

The chain employs TRBV18 and TRBJ1-2; D might be TRBD1 (6 bases). The CDR3 is 15 amino acids. The V and J ends lost 0 bases and 1 base respectively, with 9 bases between them. Germline CDR1 KGHSH, CDR2 LQKENI. The CDR3 DNA follows: TGTGCCAGCTCACCACCGACAGGAGATAACTATGGCTACACCTTC. Translated, it gives CASSPPTGDNYGYTF. The complete variable domain, with remaining parts taken from reference TRBV18 and TRBJ1-2, reads NAGVMQNPRHLVRRRGQEARLRCSPMKGHSHVYWYRQLPEEGLKFMVYLQKENIIDESGMPKERFSAEFPKEGPSILRIQQVVRGDSAAYFCASSPPTGDNYGYTFGSGTRLTVV.